A selection of T cell receptor beta chains follows, all from one sample in a study of blood T cell repertoires in COVID-19. Sequencing used immunoSEQ multiplex PCR; TCRdb keeps in-frame clones, though not all of them. This sample yields about 180,000 clones, of which 70% to 80% are seen a single time; approximately 15% belongs to the top ten. Material: PBMCs or T cells enriched from blood (not recorded which). Receptor source: a man aged 55 to 70 who had been exposed to COVID-19. CDR3s include the opening cysteine and the closing phenylalanine or tryptophan. The D gene is left open where the match is weak. A clone size is listed for some rows: how often the clone was seen (once, few, many), or a class if it is expanded.

clone size	V gene	J gene	D gene	CDR3 DNA	CDR3 protein
once	TRBV10-3	TRBJ1-2	NA	TGTGCCATCAGAGGACAGAACTATGGCTACACCTTC	CAIRGQNYGYTF
once	TRBV12-3/TRBV12-4	TRBJ1-1	NA	TGTGCCAGCAGTCTTGGACAAGGGACTGAAGCTTTCTTT	CASSLGQGTEAFF
once	TRBV7-7	TRBJ2-3	NA	TGTGCCAGCAGTATCTATAGCGTCTCTAGCACAGATACGCAGTATTTT	CASSIYSVSSTDTQYF
NA	TRBV16	TRBJ1-1	TRBD1	TGTGCCAGCAGCCAATACCACAGGGGGGACACTGAAGCTTTCTTT	CASSQYHRGDTEAFF
NA	TRBV3-1/TRBV3-2	TRBJ2-1	TRBD2	TGTGCCCGCAGCCAACGGGGGGGAGCGGGAGGGGCCTACAATGAGCAGTTCTTC	CARSQRGGAGGAYNEQFF
NA	TRBV3-1/TRBV3-2	TRBJ2-1	NA	TGTGCCAGCAGCCAAGATCTTCTAACCTACAATGAGCAGTTCTTC	CASSQDLLTYNEQFF
NA	TRBV6-5	TRBJ2-7	NA	TGTGCCAGCAGTTACGCGACAGGACGCTCCTACGAGCAGTACTTC	CASSYATGRSYEQYF
NA	TRBV6-5	TRBJ1-1	NA	TGTGCCAGCAGTTATTCTTGGGACATGAACACTGAAGCTTTCTTT	CASSYSWDMNTEAFF
NA	TRBV30	TRBJ1-1	NA	TGTGCCTGGAGTCGGGGTGACACTGAAGCTTTCTTT	CAWSRGDTEAFF
NA	TRBV6-5	TRBJ2-7	NA	TGTGCCAGCAGCCAAGCCTGGGAGCGGACCTACGAGCAGTACTTC	CASSQAWERTYEQYF
once	TRBV11-3	TRBJ2-7	TRBD1	TGTGCCAGCAGATCTACAGGGACAGACGAGCAGTACTTC	CASRSTGTDEQYF
NA	TRBV5-1	TRBJ1-3	NA	TGCGCCAGCAGCTTATCGGGGGTTGGAAACACCATATATTTT	CASSLSGVGNTIYF
NA	TRBV9	TRBJ1-4	TRBD1	TGTGCCAGCAGCCCCGGGGACAGGGGGCTGGAAAAACTGTTTTTT	CASSPGDRGLEKLFF
NA	TRBV27	TRBJ2-7	NA	TGTGCCAGCAGTTTATCCGGGGTTTCTAGGAACGAGCAGTACTTC	CASSLSGVSRNEQYF
NA	TRBV24-1	TRBJ2-2	TRBD2	TGTGCCACCAGTGACCAACAGACTAGCGGGAGTGGAGGCGGGGAGCTGTTTTTT	CATSDQQTSGSGGGELFF
NA	TRBV25-1	TRBJ1-6	NA	TGTGCCAGCAGTGGCGACAGGACAAATAATTCACCCCTCCACTTT	CASSGDRTNNSPLHF
NA	TRBV3-1/TRBV3-2	TRBJ1-3	NA	TGTGCCAGCAGCCAAGAACTTATTGGAAACACCATATATTTT	CASSQELIGNTIYF
NA	TRBV7-8	TRBJ2-7	TRBD2	TGTGCCAGCAGTCCCTCCAAGCGGGAGGGTACCTACGAGCAGTACTTC	CASSPSKREGTYEQYF
NA	TRBV7-2	TRBJ2-6	NA	TGTGCCAGCAGCTTAGCGGCCGGGTCGGGGGCCAACGTCCTGACTTTC	CASSLAAGSGANVLTF
NA	TRBV30	TRBJ1-1	NA	TGTGCCTGGAGTCAGGGTGGGAACACTGAAGCTTTCTTT	CAWSQGGNTEAFF
NA	TRBV24-1	TRBJ2-1	NA	TGTGCCACCAGTGACCCGGACACGAGCTCCTACAATGAGCAGTTCTTC	CATSDPDTSSYNEQFF
NA	TRBV7-6	TRBJ2-3	NA	TGTGCCAGCAGCTTAGCGGGGGGTAATACGCAGTATTTT	CASSLAGGNTQYF
NA	TRBV10-3	TRBJ1-1	NA	TGTGCCATCAGTGATGTCGGGACAATGAACACTGAAGCTTTCTTT	CAISDVGTMNTEAFF
NA	TRBV7-8	TRBJ1-1	NA	TGTGCCAGCAGCTCTACACGGGACACTGAAGCTTTCTTT	CASSSTRDTEAFF
NA	TRBV19	TRBJ1-5	NA	TGTGCCAGTAGTATGGGAGGGAAAAATCAGCCCCAGCATTTT	CASSMGGKNQPQHF
NA	TRBV27	TRBJ2-1	TRBD2	TGTGCCAGCACGCACACACCCGGGACTAGCGGGAGGTCTGAGCAGTTCTTC	CASTHTPGTSGRSEQFF
NA	TRBV27	TRBJ1-5	NA	TGTGCCAGCAGTCCGCAGGGTCAGAATCAGCCCCAGCATTTT	CASSPQGQNQPQHF
NA	TRBV5-6	TRBJ2-3	TRBD2	TGTGCCAGCAGCTTGTGGTCAGCGGGGGGTACGCAGTATTTT	CASSLWSAGGTQYF
once	TRBV5-1	TRBJ2-3	NA	TGCGCCAGCAGCTTAGTGACGAGCGCCTTCAACTCCGATACGCAGTATTTT	CASSLVTSAFNSDTQYF
NA	TRBV4-1	TRBJ2-1	TRBD2	TGCGCCAGCAGCCAAGGTACTAGCGGGAGGGTCTATGAGCAGTTCTTC	CASSQGTSGRVYEQFF
NA	TRBV24-1	TRBJ2-3	TRBD2	TGTGCCACCAGTGAACTGGGACTAGCGGGAGAGTCTACAGATACGCAGTATTTT	CATSELGLAGESTDTQYF
NA	TRBV7-3	TRBJ1-3	NA	TGTGCCAGCAGCTTAATCCTAGGAAACACCATATATTTT	CASSLILGNTIYF
NA	TRBV4-1	TRBJ2-2	NA	TGCGCCAGCAGCCAGGCGTGGAGCGAGACCGGGGAGCTGTTTTTT	CASSQAWSETGELFF
NA	TRBV5-1	TRBJ2-3	TRBD1	TGCGCCAGCAGCAGTGGACAGGGGCCAAGCACAGATACGCAGTATTTT	CASSSGQGPSTDTQYF
NA	TRBV10-3	TRBJ2-2	TRBD2	TGTGCCATCAGTACAGGACTAGCGGGAGGAGCCGGGGAGCTGTTTTTT	CAISTGLAGGAGELFF
NA	TRBV7-2	TRBJ2-5	NA	TGTGCCAGCAGCTTAGGCCAGAACCCCCAAGAGACCCAGTACTTC	CASSLGQNPQETQYF
NA	TRBV5-4	TRBJ2-5	TRBD1	TGTGCCAGCAGCCCAGGACAGGCGGGCCACGAGACCCAGTACTTC	CASSPGQAGHETQYF
once	TRBV11-2	TRBJ2-5	TRBD2	TGTGCCAGCAGCTTAGGTACGGCTAGCGGCCAAGAGACCCAGTACTTC	CASSLGTASGQETQYF
NA	TRBV19	TRBJ1-2	NA	TGTGCCAGTAGCCGTCAGGGACTTAACTATGGCTACACCTTC	CASSRQGLNYGYTF
NA	TRBV9	TRBJ2-2	TRBD2	TGTGCCAGCACCCGTTCACTAGCGGGAGGGAACACCGGGGAGCTGTTTTTT	CASTRSLAGGNTGELFF
NA	TRBV6-2/TRBV6-3	TRBJ1-4	NA	TGTGCCAGCAGTTACTCATCGCAGGGAGGCGAAAAACTGTTTTTT	CASSYSSQGGEKLFF
NA	TRBV28	TRBJ2-3	NA	TGTGCCAGCGGGAGAAATTGTCGTCCGCAGTATTTT	CASGRNCRPQYF
few	TRBV15	TRBJ1-5	NA	TGTGCCACCAGCTCCAGGGCGACGGGTCAGCCCCAGCATTTT	CATSSRATGQPQHF
few	TRBV6-1	TRBJ2-7	TRBD1	TGTGCCAGCAGTGAGACAGGGGGTTACTACGAGCAGTACTTC	CASSETGGYYEQYF
NA	TRBV7-9	TRBJ1-5	NA	TGTGCCAGCAGCCATCGGGATCAGCCCCAGCATTTT	CASSHRDQPQHF